These 20 T cell receptor beta chains share one sample of origin, sequenced in a study of T cell responses to AZD1222 COVID-19 vaccine. Data came from immunoSEQ multiplex PCR; TCRdb stores just in-frame clones and leaves some out. Of around 130,000 clones in the sample, roughly 90% are singletons; the top ten hold 3.5% to 4.5%. Here the sequenced sample was peripheral blood, taken 28 days after the second dose of the MenACWY control vaccine. Receptors were obtained from an adult who received the MenACWY meningococcal vaccine as a control.

The V and J genes are TRBV5-1 and TRBJ1-1; D gene unclear. The CDR3 totals 12 residues. Trimming shortened V by 0 bases and J by 7 bases, and 7 bases separated the two germline ends. Germline V gives CDR1 SGHRS, CDR2 YFSETQ. In nucleotides, the CDR3 is TGCGCCAGCAGCTTGGTGGGAGATGAAGCTTTCTTT. Residues: CASSLVGDEAFF.

The chain joins TRBV2 to TRBJ1-6; D not resolved. V was clipped by 6 bases and J by 10 bases, with 31 bases between them. The CDR3 consists of 19 residues. Looked up from germline, CDR1 is SNHLY and CDR2 is FYNNEI. In DNA, the CDR3 is TGTGCCAGCAGCGGGGTTTTAGAAGGGCCACATGACATGCGATCACCCCTCCACTTT. Translation gives CASSGVLEGPHDMRSPLHF.

V gene TRBV4-1 combines with J gene TRBJ1-2; 12 bases are shared with TRBD1. With V trimmed by 0 bases and J by 12 bases, 8 bases remained unmatched. The CDR3 totals 15 residues. Germline assignment: CDR1 MGHRA and CDR2 YSYEKL. The CDR3 DNA sequence: TGCGCCAGCAGCCAAGAGGGACAGGGGGCATTCTCGGACACCTTC. Translated: CASSQEGQGAFSDTF.

V usage is TRBV19 and J usage is TRBJ1-5; tentatively, D is TRBD1 (5 bases). Germline values: CDR1 LNHDA, CDR2 SQIVND (reference sequence). The CDR3 sequence is 14 residues long. Trimming took off 3 bases at V and 2 bases at J, with 8 bases between the two ends. DNA for the CDR3: TGTGCCAGTAGTATTGGGACTGGCAATCAGCCCCAGCATTTT. Encoded protein: CASSIGTGNQPQHF.

As concerns this clone: An end of the junction differs from the germline gene, which may be a read error. The V and J genes are TRBV12-3 or TRBV12-4 and TRBJ1-1, with D perhaps matching TRBD1 (5 bases). CDR3 size: 11 residues. CDR3 coding DNA: TGTGCCAGCAGTCCCCGGGACCGAGTAACATTT. Encoded protein: CASSPRDRVTF.

This clone was found a few times. The chain employs TRBV30 and TRBJ2-3; D might be TRBD1 or TRBD2, each matching 6 bases. Germline values: CDR1 GTSNPN, CDR2 SVGIG (reference sequence). The CDR3 runs 20 residues. The germline V and J ends were trimmed by 0 bases and 0 bases, with 25 bases remaining between them. The CDR3, as DNA: TGTGCCTGGAGTGTATACGGGGGCTTTTACGAGCGTCGCAGCACAGATACGCAGTATTTT. It yields the protein CAWSVYGGFYERRSTDTQYF.

The table lists this clone with a few counts. The chain uses TRBV4-2 and TRBJ1-6; 7 nucleotides agree with TRBD1. V gave up 4 bases and J gave up 7 bases; unmatched junction bases: 4. The CDR3 totals 14 residues. The V gene's germline CDR1 is LGHNA and CDR2 YNFKEQ. The DNA for the CDR3 is TGTGCCAGCAGCCGGGGAGGGGGCAATTCACCCCTCCACTTT. This codes for CASSRGGGNSPLHF.

The chain uses TRBV5-8 and TRBJ1-6, with 10 positions matching TRBD1. Trimming took 3 bases from V and 5 from J; bases not matched to a gene: 5. The germline V gene has CDR1 SGHTS and CDR2 YDEGEE. The CDR3 loop spans 16 amino acids. The CDR3, as DNA: TGTGCCAGCAGCTCCCGGGACAGGGGACATAATTCACCCCTCCACTTT. Translating gives CASSSRDRGHNSPLHF.

The rearrangement uses TRBV21-1 and TRBJ1-6. TRBV21-1 is described as a pseudogene. This CDR3 contains 18 residues. In DNA form, the CDR3 reads TGTGCCAGCATCCACCGCAGGGGGAGGGTTGGGGTAGCTTCACCCCTCCACTTT. Its translation: CASIHRRGRVGVASPLHF.

The chain carries TRBV7-2 and TRBJ2-1, with D tentatively TRBD2 (5 bases). Germline lookup yields CDR1 SGHTA and CDR2 FQGNSA. This CDR3 is built from 16 residues. Trimming removed 1 base from V and 6 bases from J, with 16 bases in between. The CDR3 here is CASSLVSGFKGNEQFF. The CDR3 region has the DNA TGTGCCAGCAGCTTAGTTTCGGGGTTTAAGGGCAATGAGCAGTTCTTC.

The chain uses TRBV2 and TRBJ1-1; possible D gene TRBD1, 6 bases. V gave up 6 bases and J gave up 4 bases, with 15 bases separating them. Germline CDR1 is SNHLY and CDR2 is FYNNEI. This CDR3 spans 14 amino acids. Here the CDR3 reads CASRTQGDGTEAFF. The CDR3 DNA reads TGTGCCAGCAGGACACAGGGTGATGGCACTGAAGCTTTCTTT.

J is TRBJ2-2 and V is TRBV24-1; 9 bases align to TRBD1. V was clipped by 5 bases and J by 5 bases; unmatched bases: 11. CDR3 length equals 17 residues. Germline-derived CDR1 and CDR2 are KGHDR and SFDVKD. CDR3 residues: CATSGHTGGAGTGELFF. CDR3 nucleotides: TGTGCCACCAGTGGACACACAGGGGGCGCAGGAACCGGGGAGCTGTTTTTT.

This chain uses TRBV5-1 with TRBJ2-7, with D hard to call. V lost 5 bases, J lost 4 bases, and 7 bases lay in between. CDR1 and CDR2 (germline): SGHRS, YFSETQ. The length of the CDR3 is 11 residues. Written as DNA, the CDR3 is TGCGCCAGCAGTTCCGGTTACGAGCAGTACTTC. Its protein product is CASSSGYEQYF.

This clone was counted a few times. This sample includes further DNA sequences coding for the same CDR3. The chain is built from TRBV18 and TRBJ1-1, with D unresolved. CDR1 KGHSH and CDR2 LQKENI come from the germline V gene. There are 15 residues in the CDR3. V lost 0 bases and J lost 1, with 9 bases in between. The CDR3 sequence: CASSPPSPGNTEAFF. Here the CDR3 DNA reads TGTGCCAGCTCACCACCAAGTCCAGGGAACACTGAAGCTTTCTTT.

V is TRBV5-1 and J is TRBJ2-7; 11 positions agree with TRBD1. V lost 7 bases and J lost 3; bases outside the gene matches: 9. The CDR3 length is 15 residues. Germline CDR1 reads SGHRS; CDR2 reads YFSETQ. The CDR3: CASSPRTGGVYEQYF. The CDR3 DNA reads as TGCGCCAGCTCCCCTCGGACAGGGGGCGTCTACGAGCAGTACTTC. The full variable domain, with the rest looked up from reference TRBV5-1 and TRBJ2-7, is KAGVTQTPRYLIKTRGQQVTLSCSPISGHRSVSWYQQTPGQGLQFLFEYFSETQRNKGNFPGRFSGRQFSNSRSEMNVSTLELGDSALYLCASSPRTGGVYEQYFGPGTRLTVT.

This clone has only one observation. The V gene is TRBV7-3, the J gene TRBJ2-1; TRBD2 agrees at 9 bases. The CDR3 extends over 18 amino acids. The J segment lost 0 bases and the V segment lost 3 bases, leaving 9 bases of the junction unmatched. Germline CDR1 is SGHTA and CDR2 is FQGTGA. CDR3 bases: TGTGCCAGCAGCTTGACGTTCGCGCGGGAGGGCTCCTACAATGAGCAGTTCTTC. Translated, it gives CASSLTFAREGSYNEQFF.

The V and J genes are TRBV6-2 or TRBV6-3 and TRBJ2-1, with D unclear. V gave up 1 base and J gave up 10 bases, with 11 bases separating them. Germline CDR1 and CDR2: MNHEY and SVGEGT. The length of the CDR3 is 13 residues. For the CDR3, the DNA is TGTGCCAGCAGTTACTTCGAATGGGGAGAGCAGTTCTTC. It is translated as CASSYFEWGEQFF.

This clone came up once. The chain recombines TRBV2 with TRBJ1-5; 8 nucleotides align to TRBD1. J lost 1 base, V lost 6 bases, and 11 bases had no gene match. The CDR3 length is 17 residues. Germline-derived CDR1 and CDR2 are SNHLY and FYNNEI. CDR3 DNA: TGTGCCAGCAGAGACCTAGGACAGGGAGGGAGCAATCAGCCCCAGCATTTT. Residues: CASRDLGQGGSNQPQHF. Looking up the rest from reference TRBV2 and TRBJ1-5 gives the full variable domain: EPEVTQTPSHQVTQMGQEVILRCVPISNHLYFYWYRQILGQKVEFLVSFYNNEISEKSEIFDDQFSVERPDGSNFTLKIRSTKLEDSAMYFCASRDLGQGGSNQPQHFGDGTRLSIL.

V usage is TRBV5-8 and J usage is TRBJ2-5; the match to TRBD1 covers 7 bases. The J segment lost 4 bases and the V segment lost 4 bases, leaving 10 bases of the junction unmatched. Looked up from germline, CDR1 is SGHTS and CDR2 is YDEGEE. The CDR3 sequence is 15 residues long. In nucleotides, the CDR3 is TGTGCCAGCAGCACACTACAGGGGTACGCAGAGACCCAGTACTTC. This translates into CASSTLQGYAETQYF.

This chain links TRBV7-6 with TRBJ2-1; 14 nucleotides agree with TRBD2. There are 16 residues in the CDR3. The V gene's germline CDR1 is SGHVS and CDR2 FNYEAQ. V lost 4 bases and J lost 7; bases outside the gene matches: 6. The CDR3 DNA sequence: TGTGCCAGCAGCTCGCTGACTAGCGGGGGGGCTAATGAGCAGTTCTTC. This codes for CASSSLTSGGANEQFF.